This T cell receptor (beta chain) was observed in a study of T cell responses to AZD1222 COVID-19 vaccine. Sequencing used immunoSEQ multiplex PCR; TCRdb keeps in-frame clones, though not all of them. The sample has about 120,000 clones; 80% to 90% are singletons. Worth noting for this clone: Its antigen is not identified.

Trimming pared 5 bases from V and 6 bases from J, leaving 16 bases between. Germline CDR1 and CDR2: KGHDR and SFDVKD. The CDR3 is 15 residues long. Study conclusions and caveats: No day 14 peak samples; only post-peak repertoires were characterized. Clonal diversity was possibly underestimated, and white British individuals and females predominated among donors. Two AZD1222 doses significantly raised spike-specific TCR breadth and depth over controls.

The sequenced sample was peripheral blood, obtained on day 0 of MenACWY control vaccination. This rearrangement joins TRBV24-1 to TRBJ2-1; unclear D gene. The TCR comes from an adult in good health. In nucleotides, the CDR3 is TGTGCCACCAGTGCCCAGATAGTCTCTAGCAATGAGCAGTTCTTC. Residues: CATSAQIVSSNEQFF.